These T cell receptor beta chains were read from a single sample in a study of OX40 agonist ivuxolimab in advanced cancers. The repertoire was sequenced with immunoSEQ multiplex PCR; TCRdb's copy has only in-frame clones and lacks some. The sample records about 99,000 clones, about 91% being singletons. The sample in question was CD4+ or CD8+ T cells sorted from blood, obtained in a trial of the OX40 agonist ivuxolimab. These TCRs come from an adult with an advanced solid tumor such as melanoma, head and neck, liver or kidney cancer. CDR3s include the opening cysteine and the closing phenylalanine or tryptophan. A D gene is named only where the DNA matches it firmly. Clone size appears in some rows only: once, few, many, or a class for an expanded clone.

d_call j_call clone_size v_call cdr3_aa cdr3_nt
TRBD2 TRBJ2-3 - TRBV5-1 CASSLGTLAGGRTDTQYF TGCGCCAGCAGCTTGGGGACCTTAGCGGGAGGGAGGACAGATACGCAGTATTTT
TRBD2 TRBJ2-7 - TRBV7-2 CASSLQAGGDYEQYF TGTGCCAGCAGCTTGCAAGCGGGGGGGGACTACGAGCAGTACTTC
- TRBJ2-5 - TRBV11-1 CASSLTVVGRLQETQYF TGTGCCAGCAGCTTAACGGTCGTCGGGCGGCTCCAAGAGACCCAGTACTTC
- TRBJ2-5 few TRBV6-1 CASVEDGGHQETQYF TGTGCCAGCGTGGAAGATGGGGGCCACCAAGAGACCCAGTACTTC
TRBD1 TRBJ2-7 - TRBV5-4 CASSADRASYEQYF TGTGCCAGCAGCGCCGACAGGGCCTCCTACGAGCAGTACTTC
TRBD1 TRBJ1-1 - TRBV9 CASSASTGLNTEAFF TGTGCCAGCAGCGCGTCGACAGGGTTGAACACTGAAGCTTTCTTT
- TRBJ1-4 - TRBV6-4 CASTKWTTEDEKLFF TGTGCCAGCACTAAATGGACCACAGAGGATGAAAAACTGTTTTTT
TRBD1 TRBJ1-3 - TRBV13 CASSFDRAPGNTIYF TGTGCCAGCAGCTTCGACAGGGCCCCTGGAAACACCATATATTTT
TRBD1 TRBJ1-1 once TRBV29-1 CSVVFSGTGNTEAFF TGCAGCGTTGTCTTTAGTGGGACAGGGAACACTGAAGCTTTCTTT
TRBD2 TRBJ2-1 - TRBV30 CAWNLGLAGMEFF TGTGCCTGGAATCTGGGACTAGCGGGAATGGAGTTCTTC